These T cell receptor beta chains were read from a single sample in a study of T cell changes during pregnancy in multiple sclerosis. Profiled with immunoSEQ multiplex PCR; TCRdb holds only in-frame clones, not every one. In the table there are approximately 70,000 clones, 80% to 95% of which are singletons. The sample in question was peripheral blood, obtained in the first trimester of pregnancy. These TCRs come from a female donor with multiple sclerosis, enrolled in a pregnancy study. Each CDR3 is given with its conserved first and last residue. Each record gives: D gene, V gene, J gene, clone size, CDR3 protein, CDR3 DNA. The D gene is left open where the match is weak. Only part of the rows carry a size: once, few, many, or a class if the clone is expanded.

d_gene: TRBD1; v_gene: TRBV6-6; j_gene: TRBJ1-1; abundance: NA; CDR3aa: CASSYEGAGNTEAFF; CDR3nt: TGTGCCAGCAGTTATGAGGGGGCGGGAAACACTGAAGCTTTCTTT
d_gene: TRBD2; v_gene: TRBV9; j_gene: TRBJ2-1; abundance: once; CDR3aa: CASSVGVPGTSWPHEQFF; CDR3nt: TGTGCCAGCAGCGTAGGAGTTCCGGGGACTAGCTGGCCCCATGAGCAGTTCTTC
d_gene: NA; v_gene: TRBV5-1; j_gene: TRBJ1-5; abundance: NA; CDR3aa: CASSYDSNQPQHF; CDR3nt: TGCGCCAGCAGCTACGACAGTAATCAGCCCCAGCATTTT
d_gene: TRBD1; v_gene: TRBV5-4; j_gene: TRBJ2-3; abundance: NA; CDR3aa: CASSLGQERDTQYF; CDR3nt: TGTGCCAGCAGCTTAGGACAGGAGAGAGATACGCAGTATTTT
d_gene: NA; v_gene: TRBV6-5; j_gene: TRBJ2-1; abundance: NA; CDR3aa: CASSRSGSSYNEQFF; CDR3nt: TGTGCCAGCAGCCGCAGCGGGTCCTCCTACAATGAGCAGTTCTTC
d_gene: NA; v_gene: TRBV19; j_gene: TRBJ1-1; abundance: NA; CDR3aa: CASSIDPSGTEAFF; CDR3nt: TGTGCCAGTAGTATAGACCCTTCGGGGACTGAAGCTTTCTTT
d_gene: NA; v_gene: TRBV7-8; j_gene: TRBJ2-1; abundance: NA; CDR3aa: CASILGGPTYNEQFF; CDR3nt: TGTGCCAGCATCCTTGGGGGCCCCACCTACAATGAGCAGTTCTTC
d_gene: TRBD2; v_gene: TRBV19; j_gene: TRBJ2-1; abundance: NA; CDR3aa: CASTSRTRLMSEQFF; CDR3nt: TGTGCCAGTACCTCCCGGACTAGGTTAATGAGTGAGCAGTTCTTC
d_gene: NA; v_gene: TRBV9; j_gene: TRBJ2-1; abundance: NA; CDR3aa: CASSVDLTAGYNEQFF; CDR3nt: TGTGCCAGCAGCGTAGACCTGACGGCGGGGTACAATGAGCAGTTCTTC
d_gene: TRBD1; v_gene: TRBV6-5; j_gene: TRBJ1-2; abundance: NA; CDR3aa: CASSFRDRGGGYTF; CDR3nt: TGTGCCAGCAGTTTCCGGGACAGGGGGGGTGGCTACACCTTC
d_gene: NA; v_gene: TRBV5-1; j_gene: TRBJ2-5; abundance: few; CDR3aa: CASSALGVAGETQYF; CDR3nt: TGCGCCAGCAGCGCCCTCGGGGTGGCGGGAGAGACCCAGTACTTC
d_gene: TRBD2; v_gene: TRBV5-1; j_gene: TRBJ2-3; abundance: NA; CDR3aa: CASSRSPRGGGDTDTQYF; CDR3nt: TGCGCCAGCAGTCGTAGCCCCCGGGGGGGCGGGGACACAGATACGCAGTATTTT
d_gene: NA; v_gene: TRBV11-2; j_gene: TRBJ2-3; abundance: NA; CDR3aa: CASSLTRGADTQYF; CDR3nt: TGTGCCAGCAGCTTGACTAGAGGAGCAGATACGCAGTATTTT
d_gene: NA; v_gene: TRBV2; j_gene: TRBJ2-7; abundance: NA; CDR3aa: CASNQAANHEQYF; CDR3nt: TGTGCCAGCAACCAAGCGGCCAACCACGAGCAGTACTTC
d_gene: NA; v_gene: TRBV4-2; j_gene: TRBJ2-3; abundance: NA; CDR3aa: CASSQGTRASTDTQYF; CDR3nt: TGTGCCAGCAGCCAGGGGACTCGCGCTAGCACAGATACGCAGTATTTT
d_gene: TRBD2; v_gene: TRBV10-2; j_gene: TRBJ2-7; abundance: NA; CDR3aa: CASSGSSGPYEQYF; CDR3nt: TGCGCCAGCAGTGGTTCTAGCGGGCCCTACGAGCAGTACTTC
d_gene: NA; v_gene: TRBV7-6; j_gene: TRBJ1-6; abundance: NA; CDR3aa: CASSTTPGESSYNSPLHF; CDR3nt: TGTGCCAGCAGCACAACCCCTGGGGAGAGCTCCTATAATTCACCCCTCCACTTT
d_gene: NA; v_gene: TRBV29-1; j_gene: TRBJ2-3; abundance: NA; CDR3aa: CSVFQDTQYF; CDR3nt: TGCAGCGTTTTCCAGGATACGCAGTATTTT
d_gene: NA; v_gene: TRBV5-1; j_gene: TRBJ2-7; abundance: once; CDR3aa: CASSPEGAGYYEQYF; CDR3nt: TGCGCCAGCAGCCCGGAGGGGGCAGGGTACTACGAGCAGTACTTC
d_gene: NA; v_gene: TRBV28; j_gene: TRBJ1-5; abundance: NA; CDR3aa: CASSPPTVNQPQHF; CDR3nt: TGTGCCAGCAGTCCACCCACGGTCAATCAGCCCCAGCATTTT
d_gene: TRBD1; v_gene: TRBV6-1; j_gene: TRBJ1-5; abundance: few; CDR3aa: CASSGDREAQPQHF; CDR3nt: TGTGCCAGCAGTGGGGACAGGGAGGCTCAGCCCCAGCATTTT
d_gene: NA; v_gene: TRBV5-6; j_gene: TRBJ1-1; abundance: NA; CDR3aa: CASSFRGAGNTEAFF; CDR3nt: TGTGCCAGCAGCTTTCGGGGGGCTGGGAACACTGAAGCTTTCTTT
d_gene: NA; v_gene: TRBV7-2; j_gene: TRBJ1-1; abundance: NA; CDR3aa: CASSLTENTEAFF; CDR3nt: TGTGCCAGCAGCTTAACTGAGAACACTGAAGCTTTCTTT
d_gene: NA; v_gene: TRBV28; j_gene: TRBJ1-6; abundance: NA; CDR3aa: CASSRRERPLHF; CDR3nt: TGTGCCAGCAGTCGTCGGGAGAGGCCCCTCCACTTT
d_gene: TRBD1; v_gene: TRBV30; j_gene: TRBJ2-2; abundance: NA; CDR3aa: CAWYVPGTENTGELFF; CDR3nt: TGTGCCTGGTACGTCCCCGGGACAGAGAACACCGGGGAGCTGTTTTTT
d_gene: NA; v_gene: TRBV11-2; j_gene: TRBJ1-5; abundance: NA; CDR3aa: CASSLGPNQPQHF; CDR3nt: TGTGCCAGCAGCTTAGGGCCGAATCAGCCCCAGCATTTT
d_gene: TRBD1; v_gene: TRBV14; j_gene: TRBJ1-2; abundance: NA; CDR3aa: CASSPWTGNYGYTF; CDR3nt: TGTGCCAGCAGCCCGTGGACAGGGAACTATGGCTACACCTTC
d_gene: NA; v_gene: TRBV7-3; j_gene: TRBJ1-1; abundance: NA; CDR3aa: CASSLADGENTEAFF; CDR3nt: TGTGCCAGCAGCTTAGCTGACGGGGAAAACACTGAAGCTTTCTTT
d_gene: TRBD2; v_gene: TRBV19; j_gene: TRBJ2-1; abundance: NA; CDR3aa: CASSILGRGRQFF; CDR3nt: TGTGCCAGTAGTATACTGGGGCGGGGGAGGCAGTTCTTC
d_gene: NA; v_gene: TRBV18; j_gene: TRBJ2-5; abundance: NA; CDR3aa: CASSPSVGIQQETQYF; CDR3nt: TGTGCCAGCTCACCATCGGTCGGTATTCAACAAGAGACCCAGTACTTC
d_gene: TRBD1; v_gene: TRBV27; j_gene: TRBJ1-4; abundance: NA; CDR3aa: CASSSGQGAPTNEKLFF; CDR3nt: TGTGCCAGCAGTTCGGGACAGGGGGCACCAACTAATGAAAAACTGTTTTTT
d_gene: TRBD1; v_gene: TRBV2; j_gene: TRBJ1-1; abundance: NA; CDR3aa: CASSNPGQGLAFF; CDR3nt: TGTGCCAGCAGTAACCCGGGACAGGGGTTGGCTTTCTTT
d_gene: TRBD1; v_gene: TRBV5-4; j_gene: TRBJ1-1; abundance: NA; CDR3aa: CASSPGQDNTEAFF; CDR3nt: TGTGCCAGCAGCCCCGGACAGGACAACACTGAAGCTTTCTTT
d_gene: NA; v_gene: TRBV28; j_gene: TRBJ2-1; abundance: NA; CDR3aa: CASSEHLNNEQFF; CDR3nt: TGTGCCAGCAGTGAACATCTTAACAATGAGCAGTTCTTC
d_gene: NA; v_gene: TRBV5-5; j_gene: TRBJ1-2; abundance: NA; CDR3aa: CASSFEEGLYGYTF; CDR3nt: TGTGCCAGCAGCTTCGAAGAGGGCCTCTATGGCTACACCTTC
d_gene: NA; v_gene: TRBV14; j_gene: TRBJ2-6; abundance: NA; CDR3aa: CASSQETPSGANVLTF; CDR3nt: TGTGCCAGCAGCCAAGAAACACCCTCTGGGGCCAACGTCCTGACTTTC
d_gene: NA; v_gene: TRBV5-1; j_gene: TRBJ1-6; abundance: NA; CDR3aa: CASSLGTGSTLHF; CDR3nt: TGCGCCAGCAGCTTGGGGACGGGGTCCACCCTCCACTTT
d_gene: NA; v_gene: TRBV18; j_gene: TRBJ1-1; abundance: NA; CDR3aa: CASSPFGQSNTEAFF; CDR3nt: TGTGCCAGCTCACCATTTGGACAGTCGAACACTGAAGCTTTCTTT
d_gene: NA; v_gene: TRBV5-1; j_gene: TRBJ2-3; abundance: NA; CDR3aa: CASSLGVGDTQYF; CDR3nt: TGCGCCAGCAGCCTAGGGGTGGGAGATACGCAGTATTTT
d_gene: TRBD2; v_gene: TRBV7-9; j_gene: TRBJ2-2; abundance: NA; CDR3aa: CASRWTSGRLTNTGELFF; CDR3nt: TGTGCCAGCAGGTGGACTAGCGGGAGGCTAACGAACACCGGGGAGCTGTTTTTT
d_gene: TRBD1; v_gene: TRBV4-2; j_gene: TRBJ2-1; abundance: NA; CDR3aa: CASSQLTGIHEQFF; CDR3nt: TGTGCCAGCAGCCAGCTGACAGGGATCCATGAGCAGTTCTTC
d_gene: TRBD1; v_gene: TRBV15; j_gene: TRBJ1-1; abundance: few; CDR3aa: CATGQGNTEAFF; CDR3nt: TGTGCCACTGGACAGGGGAACACTGAAGCTTTCTTT
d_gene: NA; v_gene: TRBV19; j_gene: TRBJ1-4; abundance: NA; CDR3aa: CASSGRPGNEKLFF; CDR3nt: TGTGCCAGTAGTGGCAGACCGGGGAATGAAAAACTGTTTTTT
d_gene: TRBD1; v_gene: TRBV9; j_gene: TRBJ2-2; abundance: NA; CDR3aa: CASRPGQGATGELFF; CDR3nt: TGTGCCAGCAGGCCGGGACAGGGGGCTACCGGGGAGCTGTTTTTT
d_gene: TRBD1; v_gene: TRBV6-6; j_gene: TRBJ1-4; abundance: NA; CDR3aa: CASSSLPRDRDEKLFF; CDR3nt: TGTGCCAGCAGTTCCCTTCCCCGGGACAGGGATGAAAAACTGTTTTTT
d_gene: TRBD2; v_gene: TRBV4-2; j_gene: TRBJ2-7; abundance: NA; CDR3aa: CASSPLGLGTSGRTSYEQYF; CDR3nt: TGTGCCAGCAGCCCGCTAGGCTTAGGGACTAGCGGGAGGACCTCCTACGAGCAGTACTTC
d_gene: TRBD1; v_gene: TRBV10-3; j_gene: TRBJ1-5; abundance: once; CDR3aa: CAIGGTGANQPQHF; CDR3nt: TGTGCCATAGGTGGGACAGGTGCCAATCAGCCCCAGCATTTT
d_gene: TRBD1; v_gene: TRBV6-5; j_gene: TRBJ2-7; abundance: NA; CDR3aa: CASSYDRESLHEQYF; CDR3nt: TGTGCCAGCAGCTATGACAGGGAATCCTTACACGAGCAGTACTTC
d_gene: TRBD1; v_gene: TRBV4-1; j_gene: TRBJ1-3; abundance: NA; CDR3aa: CASSQVGTGRNTIYF; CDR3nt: TGCGCCAGCAGCCAAGTTGGGACAGGGAGAAACACCATATATTTT